This T cell receptor (beta chain) emerged from a study of beta chain features in type 1 diabetes. What was sequenced were expressed TCRB transcripts, since all of the isolated RNA had been reverse transcribed. Repertoires were generated with immunoSEQ multiplex PCR, while TCRdb's copy carries only in-frame clones and drops some. In the table there are nearly 350,000 clones, 9.3% of which are singletons. Germline CDR1 reads SGHNT; CDR2 reads YYREEE (reference sequence). The CDR3 is 14 residues long. V was shortened by 0 bases and J by 8 bases, with 11 bases between the two germline ends. This clone was counted between two and nine times. As yet, its antigen is unknown. Overall study findings and caveats: Type 1 diabetes patients showed a moderate but significant shortening of TCRB CDR3s in all four CD4+ subsets.

Sequenced sample: central memory CD4+ T cells from blood. The clonotype was recovered from a man aged 30-40 years with type 1 diabetes. The chain is built from TRBV5-4 and TRBJ1-4, with D perhaps matching TRBD1 (5 bases). For the CDR3, the DNA is TGTGCCAGCAGCTTGGTGGCAGGGCCCGAAAAACTGTTTTTT. Its protein is CASSLVAGPEKLFF. The variable domain in full, completed from reference TRBV5-4 and TRBJ1-4, reads ETGVTQSPTHLIKTRGQQVTLRCSSQSGHNTVSWYQQALGQGPQFIFQYYREEENGRGNFPPRFSGLQFPNYSSELNVNALELDDSALYLCASSLVAGPEKLFFGSGTQLSVL.